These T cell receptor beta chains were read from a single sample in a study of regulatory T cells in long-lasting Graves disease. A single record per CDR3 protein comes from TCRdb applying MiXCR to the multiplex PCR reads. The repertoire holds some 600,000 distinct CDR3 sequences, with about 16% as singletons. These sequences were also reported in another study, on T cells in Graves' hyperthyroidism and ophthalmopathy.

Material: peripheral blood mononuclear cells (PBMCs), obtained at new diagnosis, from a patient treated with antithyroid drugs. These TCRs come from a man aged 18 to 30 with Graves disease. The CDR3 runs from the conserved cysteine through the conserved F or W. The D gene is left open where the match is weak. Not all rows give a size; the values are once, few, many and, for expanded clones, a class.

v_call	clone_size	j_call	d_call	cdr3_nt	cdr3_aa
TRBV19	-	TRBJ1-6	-	TGTGCCTCCCAGACAGCCTATAATTCACCCCTCCACTTT	CASQTAYNSPLHF
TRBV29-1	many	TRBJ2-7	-	TGCAGCGTAGAGTTGGAGGACAGCTCCTACGAGCAGTACTTC	CSVELEDSSYEQYF
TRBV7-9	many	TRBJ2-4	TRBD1	TGTGCCAGCAGCAGTCCGGGACAGGGAATGGACATTCAGTACTTC	CASSSPGQGMDIQYF
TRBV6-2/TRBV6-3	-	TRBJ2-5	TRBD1	TGTGCCAGCAGGAAGCGGACAGGGGGAGAGACCCAGTACTTC	CASRKRTGGETQYF
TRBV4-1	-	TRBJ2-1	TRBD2	TGCGCCAGCAGCCAAGATACTTCGCCTAGCGGGAGCGGGAAGCAGTTCTTC	CASSQDTSPSGSGKQFF
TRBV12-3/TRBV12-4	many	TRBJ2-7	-	TGTGCCAGCAGCCACTTGGGACGATCCTACGAGCAGTACTTC	CASSHLGRSYEQYF
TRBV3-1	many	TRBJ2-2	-	TGTGCCAGCAGCCAGGAGGCAGGGGTAGCGGTGGGCACCGGGGAGCTGTTTTTT	CASSQEAGVAVGTGELFF
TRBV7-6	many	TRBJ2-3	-	TGTGCCAGCTCCCTAAAGGGGGGCACAGATACGCAGTATTTT	CASSLKGGTDTQYF
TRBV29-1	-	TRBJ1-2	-	TGCAGCGTTGAAGATGTAGGGGCTCGGGGAGGCTACACCTTC	CSVEDVGARGGYTF
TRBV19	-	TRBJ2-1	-	TGTGCCAGTAGTATACCTCTGCGCGGTCCCGAGAGCTCCTACAATGAGCAGTTCTTC	CASSIPLRGPESSYNEQFF
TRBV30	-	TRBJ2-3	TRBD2	TGTGCCTGCGAATTTGGGGGGGCAGATACGCAGTATTTT	CACEFGGADTQYF
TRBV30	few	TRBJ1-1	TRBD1	TGTGCCTGGAGTCCCACAGGGGGGACTGAAGCTTTCTTT	CAWSPTGGTEAFF
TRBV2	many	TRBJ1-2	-	TGTGCCAGCAGTCTTCTTGACAGATCCCCTAACTATGGCTACACCTTC	CASSLLDRSPNYGYTF
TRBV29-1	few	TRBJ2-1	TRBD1	TGCAGCGTTGAAGATACGTCAGGGGGCGATGAGCAGTTCTTC	CSVEDTSGGDEQFF
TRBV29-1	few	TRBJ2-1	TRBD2	TGCAGCGTTGAAATACTAGCGAGAGGCATGGAGTTCTTC	CSVEILARGMEFF
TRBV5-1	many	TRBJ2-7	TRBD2	TGCGCCAGCAGCTTGGGGACTAGCGGGTACTCCTACGAGCAGTACTTC	CASSLGTSGYSYEQYF
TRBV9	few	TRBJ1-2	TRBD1	TGTGCCAGCAGCGTAGCCGGGGGACAGGGCTATGGCTACACCTTC	CASSVAGGQGYGYTF
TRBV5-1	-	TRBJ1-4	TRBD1	TGCGCCAGCAGCTTCGGACAGGGGGCGGGTAATGAAAAACTGTTTTTT	CASSFGQGAGNEKLFF
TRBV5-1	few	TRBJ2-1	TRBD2	TGCGCCAGCAGCTTGGGGGGACTAGCGGATTACAATGAGCAGTTCTTC	CASSLGGLADYNEQFF
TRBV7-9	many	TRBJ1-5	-	TGTGCCAGCAGCTTAGAGGGTGGCGGCCAGCCCCAGCATTTT	CASSLEGGGQPQHF
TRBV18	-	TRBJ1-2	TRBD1	TGTGCCAGCTCACCCGGGACAGGGTTTAACTATGGCTACACCTTC	CASSPGTGFNYGYTF
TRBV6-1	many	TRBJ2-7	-	TGTGCCAGCAGTGACTTGGACGGGAGCTACGAGCAGTACTTC	CASSDLDGSYEQYF
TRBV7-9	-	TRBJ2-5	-	TGTGCCAGCAGCTTAGTAGGTGGAGCCCAAGAGACCCAGTACTTC	CASSLVGGAQETQYF
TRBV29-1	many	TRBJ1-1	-	TGCAGCGTCGCGGGGCCTGGGCTTAACACTGAAGCTTTCTTT	CSVAGPGLNTEAFF
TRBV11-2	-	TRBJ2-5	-	TGTGCCAGCAGCTCTTGGATGTATGGGCAAGAGACCCAGTACTTC	CASSSWMYGQETQYF
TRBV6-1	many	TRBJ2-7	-	TGTGCCACCTCATTGGAGACCGGATACTACGAGCAGTACTTC	CATSLETGYYEQYF
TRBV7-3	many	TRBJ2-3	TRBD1	TGTGCCAGCGGACAGGGCGATACGCAGTATTTT	CASGQGDTQYF
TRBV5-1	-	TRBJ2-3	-	TGCGCCAGCAGCTTGGCGGAGGGGGGCCCAGATACGCAGTATTTT	CASSLAEGGPDTQYF
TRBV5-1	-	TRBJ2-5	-	TGCGCCAGCAGCTTGGACCAGGGGATAGAGACCCAGTACTTC	CASSLDQGIETQYF
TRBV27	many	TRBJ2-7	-	TGTGCCAGCAGTTTTCGGGACGCAGCCTACGAGCAGTACTTC	CASSFRDAAYEQYF
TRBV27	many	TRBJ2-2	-	TGTGCCAGCAGTTTCTTGGGGGCGGACACCGGGGAGCTGTTTTTT	CASSFLGADTGELFF
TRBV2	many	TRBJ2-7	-	TGTGCCAGCAACGGGCTCTACGAGCAGTACTTC	CASNGLYEQYF
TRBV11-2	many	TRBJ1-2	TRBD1	TGTGCCAGCAGCTTGGGACGGGACAGACTATACTATGGCTACACCTTC	CASSLGRDRLYYGYTF
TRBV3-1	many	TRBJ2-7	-	TGTGCCAGCAGCCTGGGGGAGGAGCAGTACTTC	CASSLGEEQYF
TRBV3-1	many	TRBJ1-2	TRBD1	TGTGCCAGCAGCCAAGATAGGGGGCGGGGTGGCTACACCTTC	CASSQDRGRGGYTF
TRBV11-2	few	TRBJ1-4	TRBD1	TGTGCCAGCAGCTTTGGACGGACAGGGGTCGAAAAACTGTTTTTT	CASSFGRTGVEKLFF
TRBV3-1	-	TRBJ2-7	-	TGTGCCAGCAGCCAAGGTTATGGAGGGCCTAGATACGAGCAGTACTTC	CASSQGYGGPRYEQYF
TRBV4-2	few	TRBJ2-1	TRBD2	TGTGCCAGCAGCCAACCCGGGGGGGCTAGCGGTATCGGAAATGAGCAGTTCTTC	CASSQPGGASGIGNEQFF